This entry describes one T cell receptor beta chain. This entry belongs to a study of OX40 agonist ivuxolimab in advanced cancers. Generated by immunoSEQ multiplex PCR, the TCRdb table keeps only in-frame clones and is missing some. The sample has tens of thousands of clones, roughly 80% seen once. The CDR3 spans 17 residues. The V gene end was trimmed by 4 bases and the J gene end by 2 bases; junction bases not matched to a gene: 6. In germline, CDR1 is SGHNT, CDR2 YYREEE (reference sequence). V gene TRBV5-4 combines with J gene TRBJ2-3, with 14 bases matching TRBD2. This clonotype was obtained from an adult with an advanced solid tumor such as melanoma, head and neck, liver or kidney cancer. The sequencing used CD4+ or CD8+ T cells sorted from blood, collected in a trial of the OX40 agonist ivuxolimab. The CDR3 spells CASSPRLAGGFTDTQYF. The CDR3 DNA reads as TGTGCCAGCAGCCCCCGACTAGCGGGAGGGTTCACAGATACGCAGTATTTT.